These 2 T cell receptor beta chains originate from one sample sequenced in a study of T cells in localized non-small cell lung cancer. The method was immunoSEQ multiplex PCR; TCRdb's version includes in-frame clones alone and lacks a portion of them. The sample yields about 79,000 clones, more than 75% seen once. The starting material was peripheral blood, obtained before any cancer treatment. All receptors come from a woman between 35 and 75 years old with stage I squamous cell lung carcinoma.

This chain links TRBV6-1 with TRBJ1-2; no firm D call. The CDR3 contains 12 residues. The V and J ends lost 2 bases and 4 bases respectively, with 5 bases between them. The germline V gene has CDR1 MNHNS and CDR2 SASEGT. CDR3 amino acids: CASSEKGYGYTF. CDR3 nucleotide sequence: TGTGCCAGCAGTGAAAAAGGCTATGGCTACACCTTC.

V usage is TRBV29-1 and J usage is TRBJ2-1; TRBD1 is a possible D gene (5 bases). Germline CDR1 reads SQVTM; CDR2 reads ANQGSEA. CDR3 size: 12 residues. Trimming stripped 0 bases from V and 5 bases from J, with 5 bases between. The CDR3 DNA reads as TGCAGCGTTGAAGACAGGGACAATGAGCAGTTCTTC. Encoded protein: CSVEDRDNEQFF.